Following are 30 T cell receptor beta chains from one sample sequenced in a study of regulatory T cells in long-lasting Graves disease. Time point given: newly diagnosed GD, antithyroid drugs for less than 3 months. PBMC-extracted RNA yielded the TCR library. Library construction for TCR beta used iRepertoire HTBI primers and Arm-PCR of CDR3 regions. TCRdb re-analysed the multiplex PCR reads in MiXCR, keeping a single row per CDR3 protein. The table lists about 530,000 distinct CDR3 sequences, about 15% of them singletons, with roughly 25% in the top ten. These data were also reused for a study on T cells in Graves' hyperthyroidism and ophthalmopathy.

Sequencing was performed on peripheral blood mononuclear cells (PBMCs), taken at new diagnosis, from a patient treated with antithyroid drugs. Every receptor here comes from a woman aged 35-60 years with Graves disease.

This clonotype was seen only a few times. CDR3 amino acids: CASSVVRGSYNEQFF. DNA of the CDR3: TGCGCCAGCAGTGTGGTGCGGGGCTCCTACAATGAGCAGTTCTTC. The chain is built from TRBV10-2 and TRBJ2-1, with a tentative D call TRBD2 (6 bases). Trimming took 4 bases from V and 0 from J, leaving 10 bases between them. This CDR3 has 15 residues. From germline, CDR1 is WSHSY and CDR2 SAAADI.

This sequence joins TRBV18 and TRBJ2-1; maybe TRBD1 (5 bases). The CDR3 has 16 residues. From germline, CDR1 is KGHSH and CDR2 LQKENI. V was pared by 3 bases and J by 5 bases, with 17 bases between. The CDR3 is CASSPQTQGWDNEQFF. For the CDR3, the DNA is TGTGCCAGCTCACCGCAGACCCAGGGTTGGGACAATGAGCAGTTCTTC.

The table lists this clonotype with many counts. The gene calls are TRBV7-8 and TRBJ1-1; D not resolved. The CDR3 is made up of 15 amino acids. V lost 5 bases to trimming and J lost 5 bases, with 18 bases between them. Germline CDR1 is SGHVS and CDR2 is FQNEAQ. Here the CDR3 DNA reads TGTGCCAGCAGCCCATCCCGAGGCCTCCGAACTGAAGCTTTCTTT. Amino acid sequence: CASSPSRGLRTEAFF.

This clonotype has at least ten counts. The V and J genes are TRBV30 and TRBJ2-3; possibly TRBD2 for D (5 bases). Trimming pared 5 bases from V and 1 base from J, leaving 10 bases between. Per germline, CDR1 GTSNPN and CDR2 SVGIG (reference sequence). The CDR3 has 13 residues. CDR3 in DNA: TGTGCCTGGGCTAGCTCCGGCACAGATACGCAGTATTTT. Protein product: CAWASSGTDTQYF.

Ten or more counts support this clonotype. This chain joins TRBV20-1 and TRBJ1-3; no clear D gene. V dropped 0 bases and J dropped 0 bases, with 9 bases sitting between them. CDR3 length equals 15 residues. CDR1 and CDR2 (germline): DFQATT, SNEGSKA (reference sequence). The CDR3 region is CSARDTASSGNTIYF. As DNA, the CDR3 is TGCAGTGCTAGAGATACAGCTTCCTCTGGAAACACCATATATTTT.

This clonotype was detected only a few times. The chain employs TRBV18 and TRBJ1-1, with 7 bases aligning to TRBD1. The CDR3 spans 18 residues. CDR1 is KGHSH, CDR2 LQKENI, per germline. The trim removed 3 bases at V and 0 bases at J, leaving 13 bases unmatched. CDR3 sequence (DNA): TGTGCCAGCTCACCTCCTCGGACAGGAAGGGTCATGAACACTGAAGCTTTCTTT. This encodes CASSPPRTGRVMNTEAFF.

This chain connects TRBV19 to TRBJ2-7; 9 nucleotides line up with TRBD1. The CDR3 is made up of 15 amino acids. J gave up 2 bases and V 2 bases, and 4 bases lay outside the gene matches. Germline-derived CDR1 and CDR2 are LNHDA and SQIVND (reference sequence). CDR3 region: CASSIPGTGTYEQYF. CDR3 nucleotide sequence: TGTGCCAGTAGTATACCCGGGACAGGGACCTACGAGCAGTACTTC.

The genes are TRBV20-1 and TRBJ1-1, with TRBD1 matching 7 bases. Per the germline V gene, CDR1 is DFQATT and CDR2 is SNEGSKA (reference sequence). The CDR3 spans 13 residues. The V gene end was trimmed by 6 bases and the J gene end by 7 bases; junction bases not matched to a gene: 11. CDR3 nucleotide sequence: TGCAGTGCAAGACGAGGGACAGCCGGTGAAGCTTTCTTT. It translates to CSARRGTAGEAFF.

Many counts were recorded for this clonotype. V usage is TRBV5-8 and J usage is TRBJ1-3; D is uncertain. Trimming took 0 bases from V and 0 from J, leaving 7 bases between them. Germline V gives CDR1 SGHTS, CDR2 YDEGEE. CDR3 length: 15 residues. The CDR3 is CASSLVQISGNTIYF. The CDR3, as DNA: TGTGCCAGCAGCTTGGTGCAGATCTCTGGAAACACCATATATTTT. Full variable domain (missing parts from reference TRBV5-8 and TRBJ1-3): EAGVTQSPTHLIKTRGQQATLRCSPISGHTSVYWYQQALGLGLQFLLWYDEGEERNRGNFPPRFSGRQFPNYSSELNVNALELEDSALYLCASSLVQISGNTIYFGEGSWLTVV.

This clonotype was detected ten times or more. The rearrangement joins TRBV28 to TRBJ2-3; no definite D call. CDR3 length: 11 amino acids. V was pared by 6 bases and J by 6 bases, with 7 bases between. The germline gives CDR1 MDHEN, CDR2 SYDVKM. CDR3 sequence: CASSQPDTQYF. The CDR3 bases are TGTGCCAGCAGCCAACCCGATACGCAGTATTTT.

The V and J genes are TRBV5-1 and TRBJ2-5, with D perhaps being TRBD1 or TRBD2 (5 bases each). From germline, CDR1 is SGHRS and CDR2 YFSETQ. Trimming left V 4 bases short and J 2 bases short, with 15 bases between. The CDR3 contains 15 residues. CDR3 DNA: TGCGCCAGCAGCCCCGCCACGGGGCCACAAGAGACCCAGTACTTC. It encodes CASSPATGPQETQYF.

This clonotype was seen ten or more times. V gene TRBV2 combines with J gene TRBJ1-5; D may be TRBD1 (6 bases). CDR1 SNHLY and CDR2 FYNNEI come from the germline V gene. This CDR3 region has 13 residues. The V end lost 6 bases, the J end lost 4 bases, and 10 bases lay between the germline ends. CDR3 sequence: CASRPQGNQPQHF. DNA of the CDR3: TGTGCCAGCAGACCCCAGGGGAATCAGCCCCAGCATTTT.

Only one count was recorded for this clonotype. This sequence joins TRBV20-1 and TRBJ1-1, with 8 bases that match TRBD1. CDR1 and CDR2 (germline): DFQATT, SNEGSKA (reference sequence). CDR3 size: 14 residues. The CDR3 sequence is CNARQGRRGTEAFF. As DNA, the CDR3 is TGCAATGCAAGACAGGGGCGAAGGGGCACTGAAGCTTTCTTT.

This clonotype was seen ten or more times. V and J are TRBV2 and TRBJ1-1; D is possibly TRBD1 (6 bases). Looked up from germline, CDR1 is SNHLY and CDR2 is FYNNEI. The CDR3 totals 12 residues. Trimming stripped 6 bases from V and 11 bases from J, with 16 bases between. Written as DNA, the CDR3 is TGTGCCAGCAGGGGAACAGGGATCCGGGCTTTCTTT. This encodes CASRGTGIRAFF.

The chain joins TRBV19 to TRBJ1-5, with D maybe TRBD1 (5 bases). The CDR3 runs to 15 residues. V lost 4 bases and J 6 bases, leaving 16 bases between the germline ends. Looked up from germline, CDR1 is LNHDA and CDR2 is SQIVND (reference sequence). The CDR3 here is CASSTGPNGGQPQHF. CDR3 in DNA: TGTGCCAGTAGTACGGGACCGAATGGAGGTCAGCCCCAGCATTTT.

This clonotype occurred many times. The CDR3 DNA reads as TGTGCCAGCCTGGACAGGGCTAGCACAGATACGCAGTATTTT. Translating it yields CASLDRASTDTQYF. The chain employs TRBV2 and TRBJ2-3; 8 bases match TRBD1. V dropped 8 bases and J dropped 0; count of bases not matched to a gene: 4. Germline V lookup: CDR1 SNHLY, CDR2 FYNNEI. The CDR3 covers 14 residues.

This clonotype was observed many times. The chain combines TRBV2 with TRBJ2-5, with a tentative D call TRBD1 (7 bases). From germline, CDR1 is SNHLY and CDR2 FYNNEI. The CDR3 covers 15 residues. The V end was cut by 6 bases, the J end by 5 bases, with 19 bases between. CDR3 in DNA: TGTGCCAGCAGAGCTAGACCGACAGGGAGGGAGACCCAGTACTTC. Its protein product is CASRARPTGRETQYF.

This clonotype was seen a handful of times. The V gene is TRBV6-4, the J gene TRBJ2-1, with D tentatively TRBD2 (5 bases). The CDR3 spans 15 residues. Trimming removed 4 bases at V and 6 bases at J, with 16 bases between. Germline CDR1 reads MRHNA; CDR2 reads SNTAGT. CDR3: CASSAFGVGSNEQFF. The CDR3 coding sequence is TGTGCCAGCAGTGCGTTCGGGGTGGGAAGCAATGAGCAGTTCTTC.

This clonotype was seen a few times. V is TRBV5-4 and J is TRBJ1-1; a possible D gene is TRBD1 (6 bases). The V gene's germline CDR1 is SGHNT and CDR2 YYREEE (reference sequence). With 6 bases removed from V and 0 bases from J, the gap between germline ends came to 18 bases. This CDR3 has 16 residues. The DNA for the CDR3 is TGTGCCAGCAATTTAGGCAGGGGCCGGGTGAACACTGAAGCTTTCTTT. It translates to CASNLGRGRVNTEAFF. The full variable domain, rest sourced from reference TRBV5-4 and TRBJ1-1, is ETGVTQSPTHLIKTRGQQVTLRCSSQSGHNTVSWYQQALGQGPQFIFQYYREEENGRGNFPPRFSGLQFPNYSSELNVNALELDDSALYLCASNLGRGRVNTEAFFGQGTRLTVV.

This clonotype was detected ten times or more. The chain has TRBV7-9 and TRBJ2-5, with 11 nucleotides matching TRBD2. This CDR3 is built from 17 residues. V dropped 5 bases and J dropped 2; count of bases not matched to a gene: 10. Looked up from germline, CDR1 is SEHNR and CDR2 is FQNEAQ (reference sequence). The CDR3, as DNA: TGTGCCAGCAGCCCCCGAGGACTAGCGGGCTTACAAGAGACCCAGTACTTC. Translated: CASSPRGLAGLQETQYF.

This clonotype was recorded many times. CDR3 sequence reads: CATASLHEQYF. The CDR3 DNA is TGTGCCACAGCATCCCTCCACGAGCAGTACTTC. The chain recombines TRBV28 with TRBJ2-7, with D unclear. Germline CDR1 is MDHEN and CDR2 is SYDVKM. The CDR3 is 11 residues long. V lost 10 bases and J 5 bases, leaving 12 bases between the germline ends.

The rearrangement joins TRBV28 to TRBJ1-5, with 9 bases aligning to TRBD1. The trim removed 3 bases at V and 4 bases at J, leaving 4 bases unmatched. The CDR3 is made up of 15 amino acids. CDR1 and CDR2 from the germline V gene are MDHEN and SYDVKM. DNA of the CDR3: TGTGCCAGCAGTTTCGGACAGGGGAGAAATCAGCCCCAGCATTTT. This codes for CASSFGQGRNQPQHF.

This clonotype was recorded many times. CDR3 coding DNA: TGTGCCAGCAGTGCGGCCCAAGGAGGGGGCAATGAGCAGTTCTTC. This sequence encodes CASSAAQGGGNEQFF. The chain employs TRBV2 and TRBJ2-1; the D call may be TRBD1 or TRBD2 (6 bases each). Trimming removed 4 bases from V and 6 bases from J, with 16 bases in between. Looked up from germline, CDR1 is SNHLY and CDR2 is FYNNEI. This CDR3 comprises 15 residues.

This clonotype was recorded at least ten times. The rearrangement joins TRBV5-1 to TRBJ2-7; D is ambiguous. The germline gives CDR1 SGHRS, CDR2 YFSETQ. This CDR3 is 13 amino acids long. V was cut by 4 bases and J by 7 bases, with 15 bases left in between. CDR3: CASSPVPSGEQYF. The CDR3, as DNA: TGCGCCAGCAGCCCGGTCCCCTCCGGGGAGCAGTACTTC.

The chain employs TRBV15 and TRBJ2-1; 9 positions agree with TRBD2. The CDR3 is 15 residues long. Germline V gene data show CDR1 as LNHNV and CDR2 as YYDKDF (reference sequence). After removal of 3 bases from V and 14 bases from J, the junction contained 14 bases not matched to a gene. The CDR3 DNA reads as TGTGCCACCAGCAGCCGTAGCGGGGGCACCCTTGCGAAGTTCTTC. It specifies CATSSRSGGTLAKFF.

This clonotype was observed a few times. The chain links TRBV14 to TRBJ2-7; D uncertain. There are 14 residues in the CDR3. Germline loops: CDR1 SGHDN, CDR2 FVKESK. Trimming stripped 4 bases from V and 5 bases from J, with 15 bases between. The CDR3 loop reads CASSPMLFRDEQYF. The DNA for the CDR3 is TGTGCCAGCAGCCCTATGCTGTTTCGCGACGAGCAGTACTTC.

This clonotype showed up just a few times. V usage is TRBV5-1 and J usage is TRBJ2-3, with D unclear. The length of the CDR3 is 15 residues. V was pared by 5 bases and J by 2 bases, with 15 bases between. Germline V CDR1 and CDR2: SGHRS, YFSETQ. CDR3 in amino acids: CASSNEKAFTDTQYF. The CDR3 coding sequence is TGCGCCAGCAGTAACGAAAAGGCTTTCACAGATACGCAGTATTTT.

There are many counts of this clonotype. CDR3 in amino acids: CASSHDSWGPTNEKLFF. CDR3 bases: TGTGCCAGCAGCCACGACTCTTGGGGTCCAACTAATGAAAAACTGTTTTTT. The rearrangement joins TRBV3-1 to TRBJ1-4; D gene ambiguous. Per germline, CDR1 LGHDT and CDR2 YNNKEL (reference sequence). The V end was cut by 3 bases, the J end by 0 bases, with 14 bases between. This CDR3 contains 17 residues.

The chain recombines TRBV12-3 or TRBV12-4 with TRBJ1-1; D gene unclear. The CDR3 runs to 15 residues. Trimming shortened V by 5 bases and J by 1 base, and 14 bases separated the two germline ends. CDR3 nucleotides: TGTGCCAGCAGTCCCGCTTCTGCGGGGAACACTGAAGCTTTCTTT. Residues: CASSPASAGNTEAFF.

This clonotype was observed at least ten times. The V gene is TRBV7-9, the J gene TRBJ1-4, with 8 nucleotides matching TRBD1. Trimming removed 6 bases from V and 5 bases from J; junction bases left unmatched: 8. The length of the CDR3 is 15 residues. Germline CDR1 reads SEHNR; CDR2 reads FQNEAQ (reference sequence). CDR3 amino acids: CASSLDRGQNEKLFF. In nucleotides, the CDR3 is TGTGCCAGCAGTCTCGACAGGGGACAGAATGAAAAACTGTTTTTT.